A selection of T cell receptor beta chains follows, all from one sample in a study of cytomegalovirus exposure and HLA in healthy donors. The protocol was immunoSEQ multiplex PCR, while the TCRdb copy is restricted to in-frame clones and leaves out a portion. The sample has roughly 150,000 clones, around 77% seen once. Sample: PBMCs. Receptors were obtained from a man aged 25 to 45 in good health and CMV-seronegative. Each CDR3 is given with its conserved first and last residue. Each record gives: clone size, J gene, CDR3 length, D gene, V gene, CDR3 DNA, CDR3 protein. A D gene is named only where the DNA matches it firmly. Clone size is not always given. Where it is, it says once, few, many or a class for expanded clones.

clone size: .; J gene: TRBJ2-5; CDR3 length: 15; D gene: TRBD1; V gene: TRBV30; CDR3 DNA: TGTGCCTGGAGTGTATATGGGACAGCGGCGGAGACCCAGTACTTC; CDR3 protein: CAWSVYGTAAETQYF
clone size: .; J gene: TRBJ2-7; CDR3 length: 16; D gene: TRBD1; V gene: TRBV30; CDR3 DNA: TGTGCCTGGAGTCCCCTCGGGCAGGGGGCGGCCTACGAGCAGTACTTC; CDR3 protein: CAWSPLGQGAAYEQYF
clone size: .; J gene: TRBJ2-7; CDR3 length: 13; D gene: TRBD2; V gene: TRBV28; CDR3 DNA: TGTGCCAGCACCAGCGGGAGCTCCTACGAGCAGTACTTC; CDR3 protein: CASTSGSSYEQYF
clone size: .; J gene: TRBJ1-1; CDR3 length: 15; D gene: TRBD1; V gene: TRBV5-4; CDR3 DNA: TGTGCCAGCAGCTTAGGACAGGGGGCGAGAACTGAAGCTTTCTTT; CDR3 protein: CASSLGQGARTEAFF
clone size: .; J gene: TRBJ1-5; CDR3 length: 15; D gene: TRBD1; V gene: TRBV15; CDR3 DNA: TGTGCCACCAGCAGAGAGGGACAGGGACATCAGCCCCAGCATTTT; CDR3 protein: CATSREGQGHQPQHF
clone size: .; J gene: TRBJ2-1; CDR3 length: 16; D gene: TRBD2; V gene: TRBV6-6; CDR3 DNA: TGTGCCAGCAGGGGAGTTGGACTAGCGGGAGGTAATGAGCAGTTCTTC; CDR3 protein: CASRGVGLAGGNEQFF
clone size: .; J gene: TRBJ2-7; CDR3 length: 13; D gene: TRBD1; V gene: TRBV15; CDR3 DNA: TGTGCCACCAGAGGTCAGGGGGCCCACGAGCAGTACTTC; CDR3 protein: CATRGQGAHEQYF
clone size: .; J gene: TRBJ2-5; CDR3 length: 14; D gene: .; V gene: TRBV7-6; CDR3 DNA: TGTGCCAGCAGCTTGGGAGCGGCCCAAGAGACCCAGTACTTC; CDR3 protein: CASSLGAAQETQYF
clone size: .; J gene: TRBJ2-3; CDR3 length: 14; D gene: TRBD2; V gene: TRBV10-3; CDR3 DNA: TGTGCCATCAGGGGGACTAGCGGCACAGATACGCAGTATTTT; CDR3 protein: CAIRGTSGTDTQYF
clone size: once; J gene: TRBJ2-7; CDR3 length: 14; D gene: .; V gene: TRBV7-2; CDR3 DNA: TGTGCCAGCAGCTTACTAGCAACCTCCTACGAGCAGTACTTC; CDR3 protein: CASSLLATSYEQYF
clone size: .; J gene: TRBJ2-1; CDR3 length: 18; D gene: TRBD2; V gene: TRBV13; CDR3 DNA: TGTGCCAGCAGTCGTTGGACTAGCGGGAGCGGCCCGTTCAATGAGCAGTTCTTC; CDR3 protein: CASSRWTSGSGPFNEQFF
clone size: .; J gene: TRBJ1-2; CDR3 length: 14; D gene: .; V gene: TRBV6-1; CDR3 DNA: TGTGCCAGCAGTGAAGCATCAGCTAACTATGGCTACACCTTC; CDR3 protein: CASSEASANYGYTF
clone size: .; J gene: TRBJ1-4; CDR3 length: 17; D gene: .; V gene: TRBV6-1; CDR3 DNA: TGTGCCAGCAGTGAAATGAAGAGTTCCGCAACTAATGAAAAACTGTTTTTT; CDR3 protein: CASSEMKSSATNEKLFF
clone size: .; J gene: TRBJ2-7; CDR3 length: 17; D gene: TRBD2; V gene: TRBV6-4; CDR3 DNA: TGTGCCAGCAGCCATACTAGCGGGGGGAGGTTTTCCTACGAGCAGTACTTC; CDR3 protein: CASSHTSGGRFSYEQYF
clone size: .; J gene: TRBJ2-6; CDR3 length: 18; D gene: TRBD1; V gene: TRBV18; CDR3 DNA: TGTGCCAGCTCAGAAACCTACAGGGGAAGGTCTGGGGCCAACGTCCTGACTTTC; CDR3 protein: CASSETYRGRSGANVLTF
clone size: .; J gene: TRBJ2-1; CDR3 length: 15; D gene: .; V gene: TRBV5-8; CDR3 DNA: TGTGCCAGCAGCGATCCAGGGACTGGGTACAATGAGCAGTTCTTC; CDR3 protein: CASSDPGTGYNEQFF
clone size: .; J gene: TRBJ2-7; CDR3 length: 15; D gene: .; V gene: TRBV10-3; CDR3 DNA: TGTGCCATCAGTGAGTCAGACAGCAGATCCTACGAGCAGTACTTC; CDR3 protein: CAISESDSRSYEQYF
clone size: .; J gene: TRBJ2-7; CDR3 length: 16; D gene: TRBD2; V gene: TRBV4-2; CDR3 DNA: TGTGCCAGCAGCCAAGATGGGACTAGCGGGAGTTACGAGCAGTACTTC; CDR3 protein: CASSQDGTSGSYEQYF
clone size: .; J gene: TRBJ1-2; CDR3 length: 14; D gene: TRBD1; V gene: TRBV19; CDR3 DNA: TGTGCCAGTACCCAGACAGGGGGTACCTATGGCTACACCTTC; CDR3 protein: CASTQTGGTYGYTF
clone size: .; J gene: TRBJ2-1; CDR3 length: 17; D gene: .; V gene: TRBV11-3; CDR3 DNA: TGTGCCAGCAGCTTAGGGAGAGCAGCGGGTAGTGACAATGAGCAGTTCTTC; CDR3 protein: CASSLGRAAGSDNEQFF
clone size: few; J gene: TRBJ2-3; CDR3 length: 13; D gene: .; V gene: TRBV5-1; CDR3 DNA: TGCGCCAGCAGCGTGGACAGTACAGATACGCAGTATTTT; CDR3 protein: CASSVDSTDTQYF
clone size: .; J gene: TRBJ2-7; CDR3 length: 15; D gene: .; V gene: TRBV7-8; CDR3 DNA: TGTGCCAGCAGCCCCCGGAGGCTATCCTCCTACGAGCAGTACTTC; CDR3 protein: CASSPRRLSSYEQYF
clone size: .; J gene: TRBJ1-2; CDR3 length: 13; D gene: .; V gene: TRBV6-1; CDR3 DNA: TGTGCCAGCAGTGATCCAGGCCCCTATGGCTACACCTTC; CDR3 protein: CASSDPGPYGYTF
clone size: .; J gene: TRBJ2-6; CDR3 length: 19; D gene: TRBD1; V gene: TRBV4-1; CDR3 DNA: TGCGCCAGCAGCCAAGATCGGGACAGGTATTTCTCTGGGGCCAACGTCCTGACTTTC; CDR3 protein: CASSQDRDRYFSGANVLTF
clone size: .; J gene: TRBJ2-5; CDR3 length: 14; D gene: TRBD1; V gene: TRBV5-1; CDR3 DNA: TGCGCCAGCAGCTTGGTGACAGGGGAAGAGACCCAGTACTTC; CDR3 protein: CASSLVTGEETQYF
clone size: few; J gene: TRBJ2-7; CDR3 length: 15; D gene: .; V gene: TRBV2; CDR3 DNA: TGTGCCAGCAGTGAAAGGACAGTATACTCCTACGAGCAGTACTTC; CDR3 protein: CASSERTVYSYEQYF
clone size: few; J gene: TRBJ2-3; CDR3 length: 17; D gene: TRBD2; V gene: TRBV9; CDR3 DNA: TGTGCCAGCAGCCCAGTTAGCGGGAGTTCGTTGGCAGATACGCAGTATTTT; CDR3 protein: CASSPVSGSSLADTQYF
clone size: few; J gene: TRBJ2-5; CDR3 length: 14; D gene: TRBD1; V gene: TRBV7-3; CDR3 DNA: TGTGCCAGCAGCCGAGGACAGGGGAGAGAGACCCAGTACTTC; CDR3 protein: CASSRGQGRETQYF
clone size: .; J gene: TRBJ2-7; CDR3 length: 17; D gene: .; V gene: TRBV18; CDR3 DNA: TGTGCCAGCTCACCACGTCCCCCGTCACGGGAAGCCTACGAGCAGTACTTC; CDR3 protein: CASSPRPPSREAYEQYF
clone size: few; J gene: TRBJ1-5; CDR3 length: 13; D gene: .; V gene: TRBV6-1; CDR3 DNA: TGTGCCAGCAGTGCGGGAGGGGCTCAGCCCCAGCATTTT; CDR3 protein: CASSAGGAQPQHF
clone size: few; J gene: TRBJ2-3; CDR3 length: 17; D gene: TRBD2; V gene: TRBV6-1; CDR3 DNA: TGTGCCAGCAGTGGTACGACTAGCGCCGCGGCGGGAGATACGCAGTATTTT; CDR3 protein: CASSGTTSAAAGDTQYF
clone size: .; J gene: TRBJ1-1; CDR3 length: 14; D gene: TRBD1; V gene: TRBV19; CDR3 DNA: TGTGCCAGTAGTGGGACAGGGAGGAACACTGAAGCTTTCTTT; CDR3 protein: CASSGTGRNTEAFF
clone size: few; J gene: TRBJ2-2; CDR3 length: 15; D gene: .; V gene: TRBV6-1; CDR3 DNA: TGTGCCAGCACCGAAAGGGGACAGAACACCGGGGAGCTGTTTTTT; CDR3 protein: CASTERGQNTGELFF
clone size: .; J gene: TRBJ2-7; CDR3 length: 15; D gene: TRBD2; V gene: TRBV2; CDR3 DNA: TGTGCCAGCGCCCTTAGCGGGACCACTCCCTACGAGCAGTACTTC; CDR3 protein: CASALSGTTPYEQYF
clone size: .; J gene: TRBJ2-7; CDR3 length: 15; D gene: TRBD2; V gene: TRBV18; CDR3 DNA: TGTGCCAGCTCACCATCAGCTAGCGGGTCCTACGAGCAGTACTTC; CDR3 protein: CASSPSASGSYEQYF